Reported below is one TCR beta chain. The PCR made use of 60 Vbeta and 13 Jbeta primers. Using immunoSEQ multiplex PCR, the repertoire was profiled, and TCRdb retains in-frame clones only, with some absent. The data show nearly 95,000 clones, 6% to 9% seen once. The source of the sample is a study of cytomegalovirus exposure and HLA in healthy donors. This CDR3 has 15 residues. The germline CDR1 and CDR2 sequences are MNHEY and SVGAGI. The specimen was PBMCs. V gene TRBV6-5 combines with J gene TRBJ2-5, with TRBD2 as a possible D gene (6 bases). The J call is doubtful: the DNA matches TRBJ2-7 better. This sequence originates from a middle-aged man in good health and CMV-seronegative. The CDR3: CASSYAGRVAYEQYF. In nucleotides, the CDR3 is TGTGCCAGCAGTTACGCGGGGCGGGTTGCCTACGAGCAGTACTTC.